The TCR beta chain described here comes from a study of control samples from healthy donors and cancer patients. The protocol was immunoSEQ multiplex PCR, while the TCRdb copy is restricted to in-frame clones and leaves out a portion. The table lists 150,000 or so clones, roughly 92% of them singletons. The CDR3 extends over 15 amino acids. J lost 7 bases, V lost 4 bases, and 11 bases had no gene match. CDR1 is SGDLS, CDR2 YYNGEE, per germline. The chain links TRBV9 to TRBJ2-1, with 7 bases fitting TRBD2. Specimen: blood. This clonotype was sampled from a man aged 35 to 55 in good health. CDR3 in DNA: TGTGCCAGCAGCCCCACTAGGGGAGGGTGGAATGAGCAGTTCTTC. As protein: CASSPTRGGWNEQFF.